This TCR beta chain was found in a study of post-analysis software for immune sequencing data. In regard to this clonotype: Its cognate antigen is unknown.

The authors incorporated unique molecular identifiers into the TCR beta cDNA libraries. TCRdb used MiXCR to reprocess the PCR reads, holding one entry per CDR3 protein. The table lists about 820,000 distinct CDR3 sequences, approximately 57% of them singletons. V was cut by 5 bases and J by 3 bases, with 16 bases left in between. The CDR3 consists of 15 residues. CDR1 SGHTA and CDR2 FQGTGA come from the germline V gene. Study-level results: TRBV segments more frequent in patients than in controls numbered several and included TRBV5-6, TRBV5-1 and TRBV20-1. Samples prepared in the same batch strongly co-clustered by F measure.

This sequence was found in a girl between 5 and 17 years old with multiple sclerosis. The specimen was blood. The chain carries TRBV7-3 and TRBJ2-5, with D tentatively TRBD2 (7 bases). The CDR3 DNA sequence: TGTGCCAGCAGCCAAGGGGGGGCAGGGGAAGAGACCCAGTACTTC. Residues: CASSQGGAGEETQYF.